This TCR beta chain was sequenced during a study of molecular identifiers for immune sequencing clone quantification. Study-level points and caveats: Identical TCR molecules that share a barcode could lead to an underestimation of highly expanded clone sizes.

To note about this clonotype: No antigen is known for it.

There are 13 residues in the CDR3. Between the trimmed V and J ends, which lost 8 bases and 3 bases, there was a span of 14 bases. Germline CDR1 SEHNR, CDR2 FQNEAQ (reference sequence). Via MiXCR, TCRdb re-called the PCR reads, giving one row per CDR3 protein. The sample includes hundreds of thousands of distinct CDR3 sequences, approximately 24% seen only once; the top ten take about 0.78%. Libraries used roughly 20,000 to 1,000,000 sorted naive CD8 T cells and 10%, 30% or 50% RNA input. The clonotype comes from a human donor in good health. Some libraries in this study had Jurkat cell RNA spiked in. The sequenced material came from naive CD8+ T cells from blood, with Jurkat cell RNA spiked in. Described subset: FACS-sorted CD8+CD4-CCR7+CD45RA+ naive T cells. The rearrangement joins TRBV7-9 to TRBJ2-7, with D perhaps matching TRBD1 or TRBD2 (5 bases each). CDR3 residues: CASAEGTGYEQYF. CDR3 nucleotide sequence: TGTGCCAGCGCCGAGGGGACCGGCTACGAGCAGTACTTC.